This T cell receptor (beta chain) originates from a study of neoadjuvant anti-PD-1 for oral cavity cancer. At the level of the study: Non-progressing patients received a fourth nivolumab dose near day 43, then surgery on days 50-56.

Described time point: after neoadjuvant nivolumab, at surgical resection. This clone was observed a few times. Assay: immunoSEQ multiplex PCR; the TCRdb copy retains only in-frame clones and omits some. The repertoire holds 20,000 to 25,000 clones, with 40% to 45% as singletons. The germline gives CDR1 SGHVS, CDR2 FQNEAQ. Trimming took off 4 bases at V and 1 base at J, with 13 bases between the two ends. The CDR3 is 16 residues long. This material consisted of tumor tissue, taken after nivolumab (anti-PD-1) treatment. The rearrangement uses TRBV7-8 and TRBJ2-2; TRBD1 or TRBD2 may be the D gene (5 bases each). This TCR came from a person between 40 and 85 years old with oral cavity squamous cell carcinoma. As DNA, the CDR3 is TGTGCCAGCAGCTCGAGGGCAGGGTTGAACACCGGGGAGCTGTTTTTT. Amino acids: CASSSRAGLNTGELFF.